This T cell receptor beta chain originates from a study of radiation and T cells in renal cell carcinoma. CDR3 length: 14 residues. Germline CDR1 is MNHNY and CDR2 is SVGAGI (reference sequence). Trimming stripped 2 bases from V and 5 bases from J, with 12 bases between. Specified time point: baseline pretreatment blood. Treatment here: 15 Gy SBRT to primary tumor, nephrectomy 4 weeks later. Radiation-treated patients gave blood at baseline, week 2 and week 4. Study-wide findings and caveats: Top tumor clonotypes rose in blood 2 weeks post-radiation, then contracted. Without pretreatment biopsies, baseline tumor clonotype presence was undetermined.

Notes on this clone: Its antigen is as yet unknown.

The repertoire was sequenced with immunoSEQ multiplex PCR; TCRdb's copy has only in-frame clones and lacks some. The repertoire holds about 140,000 clones, roughly 85% seen once, with around a quarter in the top ten. V gene TRBV6-6 combines with J gene TRBJ2-5, with D tentatively TRBD1 or TRBD2 (5 bases each). The receptor was derived from a woman aged 45-59 years with renal cell carcinoma. The sequencing used blood, collected from a patient whose treatment included radiotherapy and nephrectomy. CDR3 region: CASSYTDRGETQYF. The CDR3 bases are TGTGCCAGCAGTTACACAGACAGAGGGGAGACCCAGTACTTC.